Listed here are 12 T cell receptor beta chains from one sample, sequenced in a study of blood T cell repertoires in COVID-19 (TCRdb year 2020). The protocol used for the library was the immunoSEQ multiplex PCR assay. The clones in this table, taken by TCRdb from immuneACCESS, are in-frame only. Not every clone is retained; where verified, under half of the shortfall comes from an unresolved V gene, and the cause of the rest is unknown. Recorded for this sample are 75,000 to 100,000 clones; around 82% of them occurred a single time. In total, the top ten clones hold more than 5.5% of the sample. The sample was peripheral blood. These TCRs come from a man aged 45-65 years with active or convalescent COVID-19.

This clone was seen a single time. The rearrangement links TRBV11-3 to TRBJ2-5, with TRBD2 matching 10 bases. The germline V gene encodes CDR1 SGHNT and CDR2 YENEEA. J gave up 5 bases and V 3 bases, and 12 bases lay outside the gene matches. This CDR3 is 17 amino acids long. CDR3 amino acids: CASSLTPVGAGGETQYF. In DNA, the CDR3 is TGTGCCAGCAGCTTGACACCCGTCGGAGCGGGGGGGGAGACCCAGTACTTC.

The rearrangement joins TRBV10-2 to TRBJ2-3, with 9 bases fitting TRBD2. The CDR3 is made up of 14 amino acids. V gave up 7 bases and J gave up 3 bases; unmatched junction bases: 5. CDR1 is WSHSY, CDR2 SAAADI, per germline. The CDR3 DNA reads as TGCGCCAGCATTCGCGGGAGGGCGACAGATACGCAGTATTTT. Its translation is CASIRGRATDTQYF.

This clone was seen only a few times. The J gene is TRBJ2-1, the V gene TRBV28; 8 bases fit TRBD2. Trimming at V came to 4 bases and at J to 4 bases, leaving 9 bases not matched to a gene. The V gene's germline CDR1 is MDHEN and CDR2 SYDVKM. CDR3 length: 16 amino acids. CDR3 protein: CASSSAGGGTYNEQFF. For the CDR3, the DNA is TGTGCCAGCAGTTCTGCGGGGGGAGGTACATACAATGAGCAGTTCTTC.

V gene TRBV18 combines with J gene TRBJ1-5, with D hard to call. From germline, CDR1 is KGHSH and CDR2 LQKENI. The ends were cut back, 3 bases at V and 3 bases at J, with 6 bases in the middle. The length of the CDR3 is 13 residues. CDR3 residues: CASSPGDNQPQHF. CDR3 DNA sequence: TGTGCCAGCTCACCGGGCGACAATCAGCCCCAGCATTTT. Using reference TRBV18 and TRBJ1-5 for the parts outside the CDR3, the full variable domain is NAGVMQNPRHLVRRRGQEARLRCSPMKGHSHVYWYRQLPEEGLKFMVYLQKENIIDESGMPKERFSAEFPKEGPSILRIQQVVRGDSAAYFCASSPGDNQPQHFGDGTRLSIL.

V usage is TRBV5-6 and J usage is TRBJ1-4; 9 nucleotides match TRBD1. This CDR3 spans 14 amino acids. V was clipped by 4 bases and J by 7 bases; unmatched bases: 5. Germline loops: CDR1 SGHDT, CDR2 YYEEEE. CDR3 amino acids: CASSATGGGEKLFF. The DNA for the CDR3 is TGTGCCAGCAGCGCGACAGGGGGAGGTGAAAAACTGTTTTTT.

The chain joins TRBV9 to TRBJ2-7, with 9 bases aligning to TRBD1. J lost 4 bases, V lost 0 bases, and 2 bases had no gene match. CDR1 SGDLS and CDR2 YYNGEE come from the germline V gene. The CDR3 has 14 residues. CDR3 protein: CASSVETGGYEQYF. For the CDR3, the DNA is TGTGCCAGCAGCGTAGAGACAGGGGGTTACGAGCAGTACTTC.

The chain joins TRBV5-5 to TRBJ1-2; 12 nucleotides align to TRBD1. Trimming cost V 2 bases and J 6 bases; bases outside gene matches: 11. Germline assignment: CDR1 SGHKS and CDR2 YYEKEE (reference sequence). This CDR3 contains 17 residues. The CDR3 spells CASSFWVYGTGGDGYTF. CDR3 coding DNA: TGTGCCAGCAGCTTTTGGGTATATGGGACAGGGGGCGATGGCTACACCTTC.

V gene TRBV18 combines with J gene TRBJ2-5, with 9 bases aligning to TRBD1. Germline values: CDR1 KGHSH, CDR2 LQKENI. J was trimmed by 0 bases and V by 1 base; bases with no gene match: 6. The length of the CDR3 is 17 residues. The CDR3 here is CASSPLVGQGYQETQYF. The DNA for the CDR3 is TGTGCCAGCTCACCACTAGTGGGACAGGGATACCAAGAGACCCAGTACTTC.

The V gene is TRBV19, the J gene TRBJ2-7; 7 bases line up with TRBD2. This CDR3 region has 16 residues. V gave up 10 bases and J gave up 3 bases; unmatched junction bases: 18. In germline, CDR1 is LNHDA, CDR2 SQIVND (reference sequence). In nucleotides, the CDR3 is TGTGCCACGGGCAGAAACGGGGCTAGCGGACACTACGAGCAGTACTTC. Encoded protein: CATGRNGASGHYEQYF.

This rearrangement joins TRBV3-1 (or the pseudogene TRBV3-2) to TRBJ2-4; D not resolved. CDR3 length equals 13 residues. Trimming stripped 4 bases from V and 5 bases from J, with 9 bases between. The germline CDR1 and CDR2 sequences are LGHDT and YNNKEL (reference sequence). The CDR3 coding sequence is TGTGCCAGCAGCCTAGGCGGAGAAAACATTCAGTACTTC. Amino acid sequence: CASSLGGENIQYF.

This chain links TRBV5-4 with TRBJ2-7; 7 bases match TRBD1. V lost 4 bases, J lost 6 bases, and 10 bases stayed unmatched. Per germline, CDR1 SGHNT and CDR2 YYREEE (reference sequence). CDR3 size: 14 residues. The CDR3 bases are TGTGCCAGCAGCCCGACCCAGGGGGTGGGCGAGCAGTACGTC. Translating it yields CASSPTQGVGEQYV.

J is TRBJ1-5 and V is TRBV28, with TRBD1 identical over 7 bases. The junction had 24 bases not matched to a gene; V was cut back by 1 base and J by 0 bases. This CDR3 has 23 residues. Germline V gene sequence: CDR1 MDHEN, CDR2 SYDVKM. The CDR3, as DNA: TGTGCCAGCAGTTTATCCGACTTGCCTAAACAGGGGCAGTTGGGGTATAGCAATCAGCCCCAGCATTTT. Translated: CASSLSDLPKQGQLGYSNQPQHF.